This TCR beta chain is drawn from a study of blood T cell repertoires in COVID-19. Study-wide context: The United States, Italy and Spain were the sources of the acute and convalescent COVID-19 samples. The cDNA or gDNA used as material had been derived from T cells, B-cell-depleted T cells, or PBMCs.

Per the original data handling: Reference gene primer amplification gave nucleated cell count estimates. This table comes from immunoSEQ multiplex PCR, and its TCRdb copy is limited to in-frame clones, with some not included. Clonal size and the V and J genes are those of that table, whereas D and trimming came from the DNA. This repertoire shows around 220,000 clones, 80% found once; its top ten account for around 5%. Material for sequencing was peripheral blood. The clonotype comes from a human donor in a cohort sampled during active COVID-19.

CDR3 sequence: CASSRTGAPNTEAFF. The CDR3, as DNA: TGTGCCAGCAGCAGGACAGGGGCCCCGAACACTGAAGCTTTCTTT. The chain employs TRBV5-4 and TRBJ1-1, with TRBD1 matching over 9 bases. The V gene end was trimmed by 4 bases and the J gene end by 1 base; junction bases not matched to a gene: 5. CDR1 and CDR2 from the germline V gene are SGHNT and YYREEE (reference sequence). The length of the CDR3 is 15 residues.